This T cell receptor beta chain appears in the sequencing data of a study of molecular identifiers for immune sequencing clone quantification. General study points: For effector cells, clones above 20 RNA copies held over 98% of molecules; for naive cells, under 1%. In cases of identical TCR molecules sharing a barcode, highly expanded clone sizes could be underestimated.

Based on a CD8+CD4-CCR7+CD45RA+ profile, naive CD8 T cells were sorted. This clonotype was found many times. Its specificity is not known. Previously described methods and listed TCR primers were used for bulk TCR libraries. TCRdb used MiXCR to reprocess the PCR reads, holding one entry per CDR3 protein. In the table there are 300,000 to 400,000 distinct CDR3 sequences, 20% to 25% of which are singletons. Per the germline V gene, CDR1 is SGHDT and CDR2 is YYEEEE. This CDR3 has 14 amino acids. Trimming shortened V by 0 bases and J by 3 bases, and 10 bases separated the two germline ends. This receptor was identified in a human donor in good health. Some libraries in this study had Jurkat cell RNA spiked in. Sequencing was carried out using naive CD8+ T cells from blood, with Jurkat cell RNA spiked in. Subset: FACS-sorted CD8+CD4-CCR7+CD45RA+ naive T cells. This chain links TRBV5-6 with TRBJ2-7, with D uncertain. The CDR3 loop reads CASSLASFSYEQYF. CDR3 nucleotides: TGTGCCAGCAGCTTGGCCAGCTTCAGCTACGAGCAGTACTTC.